The T cell receptor (beta chain) under discussion was sequenced for a study of T-cell memory formation after mild COVID-19. TCR alpha and TCR beta cDNA libraries carrying sample barcodes and UMIs were produced by 5'RACE using constant-segment primers. TCRdb processed the 5' RACE reads anew with MiXCR; each CDR3 protein has one entry. The profile shows around 310,000 distinct CDR3 sequences, over 11% of them singletons. Trimming took off 5 bases at V and 2 bases at J, with 9 bases between the two ends. The CDR3 has 13 residues. From germline, CDR1 is SGHRS and CDR2 YFSETQ. Regarding the study as a whole: Proof of SARS-CoV-2 specificity was absent for the second-wave clones that crested on day 37. Clones shrinking between day 15 and 85 showed a balanced CD4/CD8 split, and those that grew later tilted toward CD4+. Contracting CD4+ clones sat mainly in CM and EM; CD8+ in EMRA.

In the case of this clonotype: Its antigen is currently unknown.

The specimen sequenced was PBMCs or a T cell subset sorted from them (not recorded which). The chain recombines TRBV5-1 with TRBJ2-3, with D uncertain. This receptor was identified in a man between 18 and 29 years old who had mild COVID-19 (a few samples of this study predate the infection). Cell type and time point are not known. The CDR3 sequence: CASRKGFTDTQYF. DNA for the CDR3: TGCGCCAGCAGGAAGGGATTCACAGATACGCAGTATTTT.